This is a list of T cell receptor beta chains from one sample in a study of beta chain features in type 1 diabetes. Using immunoSEQ multiplex PCR, the repertoire was profiled, and TCRdb retains in-frame clones only, with some absent. Of over 200,000 clones listed, roughly 10% are singletons. The sample comprised naive CD4+ T cells from blood. Receptors originate from a young man with type 1 diabetes. The CDR3 runs from the conserved cysteine through the conserved F or W. The D gene is left open where the match is weak. The size entry is marked missing in some rows and otherwise reads once, few, many or a size class.

TRBJ2-7 NA TRBV5-1 NA CASSRRGQGAYEQYF TGCGCCAGCAGCCGCCGAGGACAAGGGGCCTACGAGCAGTACTTC
TRBJ2-7 NA TRBV4-2 NA CASSQVMEGAGEQYF TGTGCCAGCAGCCAAGTTATGGAGGGGGCTGGAGAGCAGTACTTC
TRBJ2-5 few TRBV6-1 TRBD2 CASNTLAGGGETQYF TGTGCCAGCAATACTTTAGCGGGGGGCGGGGAGACCCAGTACTTC
TRBJ2-5 NA TRBV5-1 TRBD1 CASSSDRTRETQYF TGCGCCAGCAGCTCGGACAGGACGAGAGAGACCCAGTACTTC
TRBJ1-2 few TRBV5-1 NA CASSTDSSYGYTF TGCGCCAGCAGCACGGACAGCTCCTATGGCTACACCTTC
TRBJ1-5 NA TRBV4-1 NA CASSPQGKGSNQPQHF TGCGCCAGCAGCCCTCAAGGCAAGGGGAGCAATCAGCCCCAGCATTTT
TRBJ2-1 once TRBV5-1 NA CASSLAFGGRNEQFF TGCGCCAGCAGCTTGGCCTTCGGGGGGCGTAATGAGCAGTTCTTC
TRBJ1-6 few TRBV6-5 NA CASSYSGGPGEPLHF TGTGCCAGCAGTTACTCGGGCGGGCCCGGAGAACCCCTCCACTTT
TRBJ2-4 NA TRBV5-8 NA CASSLVGSVAKNIQYF TGTGCCAGCAGCTTGGTTGGGAGTGTGGCCAAAAACATTCAGTACTTC
TRBJ1-4 few TRBV18 NA CASSPMDTGEKLFF TGTGCCAGCTCACCGATGGACACCGGCGAAAAACTGTTTTTT
TRBJ2-4 few TRBV4-2 TRBD2 CASSQVGTGGHFQYF TGTGCCAGCAGCCAAGTGGGTACGGGGGGGCATTTTCAGTACTTC
TRBJ1-1 few TRBV19 TRBD1 CASSTGQGLNTEAFF TGTGCCAGTAGTACGGGACAGGGATTGAACACTGAAGCTTTCTTT
TRBJ1-2 NA TRBV7-9 NA CASSLALGRFGYTF TGTGCCAGCAGCTTAGCCTTGGGGAGGTTTGGCTACACCTTC
TRBJ1-6 few TRBV19 NA CASSTGIPPFSPLHF TGTGCCAGTAGTACGGGGATCCCACCGTTTTCACCCCTCCACTTT
TRBJ2-1 NA TRBV28 NA CASSLGSAGSYNEQFF TGTGCCAGCAGTTTGGGGAGCGCGGGCTCCTACAATGAGCAGTTCTTC
TRBJ2-3 few TRBV7-9 TRBD1 CASSLTGGKTDTQYF TGTGCCAGCAGCCTGACAGGGGGCAAGACAGATACGCAGTATTTT
TRBJ2-7 few TRBV18 TRBD1 CASSPGQASYEQYF TGTGCCAGCTCACCCGGACAGGCCTCCTACGAGCAGTACTTC
TRBJ2-1 few TRBV14 TRBD1 CASSRYGTANNEQFF TGTGCCAGCAGCCGTTACGGGACAGCCAACAATGAGCAGTTCTTC
TRBJ2-3 NA TRBV5-6 TRBD1 CASSWDRGSTDTQYF TGTGCCAGCAGCTGGGACAGGGGAAGCACAGATACGCAGTATTTT
TRBJ2-5 few TRBV13 NA CASSLSSGLHKNQETQYF TGTGCCAGCAGCTTAAGTAGCGGACTTCATAAAAACCAAGAGACCCAGTACTTC
TRBJ2-5 once TRBV28 NA CASSLWTGKETQYF TGTGCCAGCAGTTTATGGACAGGAAAAGAGACCCAGTACTTC
TRBJ2-2 NA TRBV11-2 TRBD2 CASSSGGLAGVNTGELFF TGTGCCAGCAGCTCAGGTGGACTAGCGGGGGTGAACACCGGGGAGCTGTTTTTT
TRBJ2-5 NA TRBV7-2 TRBD2 CASSLSTVGGETQYF TGTGCCAGCAGCTTAAGTACCGTGGGGGGGGAGACCCAGTACTTC
TRBJ1-6 NA TRBV2 TRBD1 CASSVQGTNSPLHF TGTGCCAGCAGTGTACAGGGGACTAATTCACCCCTCCACTTT
TRBJ2-1 NA TRBV11-2 NA CASSDRGGIKFF TGTGCCAGCAGCGATAGGGGGGGGATCAAGTTCTTC
TRBJ1-3 NA TRBV21-1 NA CASMACWLFIYF TGTGCCAGCATGGCCTGTTGGCTTTTCATATATTTT
TRBJ2-2 few TRBV11-2 NA CASSWVQLTGELFF TGTGCCAGCAGCTGGGTTCAACTAACCGGGGAGCTGTTTTTT
TRBJ1-5 once TRBV18 TRBD1 CASSRDRGHNQPQHF TGTGCCAGCTCCCGGGACAGGGGGCACAATCAGCCCCAGCATTTT
TRBJ1-2 few TRBV5-5 TRBD1 CASSLQGTYGYTF TGTGCCAGCAGCTTACAGGGGACCTATGGCTACACCTTC
TRBJ2-7 NA TRBV18 NA CASSMANTYEQYF TGTGCCAGCTCAATGGCCAATACCTACGAGCAGTACTTC
TRBJ1-5 NA TRBV19 NA CASSGRNNQPQHF TGTGCCAGTAGTGGGAGGAACAATCAGCCCCAGCATTTT
TRBJ2-1 NA TRBV9 NA CASSVAGAPEQFF TGTGCCAGCAGCGTAGCTGGAGCCCCCGAGCAGTTCTTC
TRBJ1-5 NA TRBV5-8 NA CASSTGLSNQPQHF TGTGCCAGCAGCACCGGTCTCAGCAATCAGCCCCAGCATTTT
TRBJ2-5 NA TRBV5-4 NA CASSREQETQYF TGTGCCAGCAGCCGGGAGCAAGAGACCCAGTACTTC
TRBJ1-5 NA TRBV30 NA CAWSVGGQPQHF TGTGCCTGGAGTGTAGGGGGTCAGCCCCAGCATTTT
TRBJ1-1 NA TRBV4-1 TRBD1 CASSRGQGTNTEAFF TGCGCCAGCAGCCGCGGACAGGGGACGAACACTGAAGCTTTCTTT
TRBJ1-2 NA TRBV7-9 NA CASSLVDPTTNYGYTF TGTGCCAGCAGCTTAGTAGATCCCACTACTAACTATGGCTACACCTTC
TRBJ2-7 NA TRBV18 TRBD1 CASSPIPGQVDEQYF TGTGCCAGCTCACCCATACCGGGACAGGTGGACGAGCAGTACTTC